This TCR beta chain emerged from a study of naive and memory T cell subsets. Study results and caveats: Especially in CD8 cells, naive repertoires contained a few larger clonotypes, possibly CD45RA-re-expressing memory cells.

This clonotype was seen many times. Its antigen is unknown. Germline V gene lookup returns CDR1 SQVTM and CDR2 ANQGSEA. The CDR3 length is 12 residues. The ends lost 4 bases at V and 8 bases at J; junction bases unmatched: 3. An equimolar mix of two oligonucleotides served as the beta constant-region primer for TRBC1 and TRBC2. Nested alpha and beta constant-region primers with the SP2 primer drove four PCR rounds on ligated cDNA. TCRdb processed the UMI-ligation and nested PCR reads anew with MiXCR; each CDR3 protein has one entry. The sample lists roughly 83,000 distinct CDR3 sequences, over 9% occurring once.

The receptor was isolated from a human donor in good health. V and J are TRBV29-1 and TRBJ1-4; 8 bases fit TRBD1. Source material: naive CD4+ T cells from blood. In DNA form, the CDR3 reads TGCAGCGTTGCACAGGGGGGAGAAAAACTGTTTTTT. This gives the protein CSVAQGGEKLFF.